A selection of T cell receptor beta chains follows, all from one sample in a study of CD8+CD57+ T cells in acquired aplastic anemia. A single record per CDR3 protein comes from TCRdb applying MiXCR to the reads. Of about 270,000 distinct CDR3 sequences in the sample, approximately 55% were seen once. The specimen was sorted CD4+, CD8+, or CD8+CD57+ T cells (not recorded which) from PBMCs. These receptors were collected from a human donor with severe aplastic anemia or a healthy control (not recorded which). Both conserved end residues are part of each CDR3. Each record gives: clone size, J gene, V gene, D gene, CDR3 DNA, CDR3 protein. The D gene is left open where the match is weak. Not every row has a clone size; where given, it reads once, few, many or a size class.

>.|TRBJ1-5|TRBV10-3|TRBD1
TGTGCCATCAGTGAAGACAGGGTTAATCAGCCCCAGCATTTT
CAISEDRVNQPQHF
>.|TRBJ2-7|TRBV14|.
TGTGCCAGCAGCCAAGACAGGGACAAGTACTACGAGCAGTACTTC
CASSQDRDKYYEQYF
>.|TRBJ2-3|TRBV24-1|TRBD1
TGTGCCACCAGTGAACTAGGACAGGGGGGCACAGATACGCAGTATTTT
CATSELGQGGTDTQYF
>.|TRBJ2-2|TRBV7-3|.
TGTGCCAGCAGCCCCACCGTTACAGGGGAGCTGTTTTTT
CASSPTVTGELFF
>.|TRBJ2-7|TRBV29-1|.
TGCAGCGTTGAGGAGGGGACGTACGAGCAGTACTTC
CSVEEGTYEQYF
>few|TRBJ2-2|TRBV9|TRBD2
TGTGCCAGCAGCCCCTCTAGCGGGAGAGGCACCGGGGAGCTGTTTTTT
CASSPSSGRGTGELFF
>.|TRBJ1-2|TRBV19|.
TGTGCCAGTAGTTGGGGGGCGCGGGACTATGGCTACACCTTC
CASSWGARDYGYTF
>.|TRBJ1-2|TRBV29-1|.
TGCAGCGTTGAAGCTCAAAGGGGGTCGGGCTATGGCTACACCTTC
CSVEAQRGSGYGYTF
>.|TRBJ2-1|TRBV5-1|TRBD1
TGCGCCAGCAGCATGACAGGGGCGCTGTACAATGAGCAGTTCTTC
CASSMTGALYNEQFF
>.|TRBJ2-1|TRBV15|.
TGTGCCACCAGCAGAGGCGGAAATTACAATGAGCAGTTCTTC
CATSRGGNYNEQFF
>.|TRBJ1-5|TRBV12-3/TRBV12-4|.
TGTGCCAGCAGTTTTGGGGAGACCCAGCATTTT
CASSFGETQHF
>.|TRBJ2-1|TRBV7-2|TRBD2
TGTGCCTGCGGGGATAGCGGGGATGAGCAGTTCTTC
CACGDSGDEQFF
>.|TRBJ1-2|TRBV6-7|TRBD1
TGTGCCAGCGGCCGGGACAGAGCTGGCTACACCTTC
CASGRDRAGYTF
>.|TRBJ1-6|TRBV7-6|TRBD1
TGTGCCAGCAGCCGCCCGGGACAGGATTGGTCCCTCCACTTT
CASSRPGQDWSLHF
>many|TRBJ2-1|TRBV20-1|.
TGCAGTGCTAGAGCTTCTAACGACAATGAGCAGTTCTTC
CSARASNDNEQFF
>.|TRBJ2-5|TRBV12-3/TRBV12-4|.
TGTGCCAGCAGTTTAGGTAGGGGCGTTGAGACCCAGTACTTC
CASSLGRGVETQYF
>.|TRBJ1-6|TRBV7-9|.
TGTGCCAGCAGCTTAGGGGGAACTGGACGTGGAGATAATTCACCCCTCCACTTT
CASSLGGTGRGDNSPLHF
>once|TRBJ2-7|TRBV15|.
TGTGCCACCAGCAGCTTCCAGCTAACAGGCTCCTACGAGCAGTACTTC
CATSSFQLTGSYEQYF
>.|TRBJ2-6|TRBV29-1|.
TGCAGCGTTGAGGCTACAGGGGCCAACGTCCTGACTTTC
CSVEATGANVLTF
>.|TRBJ2-1|TRBV24-1|.
TGTGCCACCAGTGATTCCCAAGTAGTTGGTGAGCAGTTCTTC
CATSDSQVVGEQFF
>few|TRBJ2-1|TRBV7-9|.
TGTGCCAGCAGGACCGGGACACCTATGCAGTTCTTC
CASRTGTPMQFF
>.|TRBJ2-7|TRBV7-4|TRBD1
TGTGCCAGCAGCCTAGACAGGGGGAACTACGAGCAGTACTTC
CASSLDRGNYEQYF
>few|TRBJ1-5|TRBV12-5|.
TGTGCTAGTGGTTTGGGACGGGGAAGACAGCCCCAGCATTTT
CASGLGRGRQPQHF
>.|TRBJ2-4|TRBV20-1|.
TGCGGTGCTAGAAGACAGGCGAGCTTTCAGTACTTC
CGARRQASFQYF
>.|TRBJ2-7|TRBV12-3/TRBV12-4|TRBD1
TGTGCCAGCAGTTCGAATTACCGGGACAGGGGGCCCTACGAGCAGTACTTC
CASSSNYRDRGPYEQYF
>few|TRBJ1-6|TRBV20-1|.
TGCAGTGCTAGGCCCCAGGGATCCTATAATTCACCCCTCCACTTT
CSARPQGSYNSPLHF
>.|TRBJ1-2|TRBV20-1|TRBD1
TGCAGTGCCACAGGAACAGGGGGCGATCTGTATGGCTACACCTTC
CSATGTGGDLYGYTF
>many|TRBJ2-2|TRBV5-1|.
TGCGCCAGCAGCTTGGTTAGGGCAGGGACCAACACCGGGGAGCTGTTTTTT
CASSLVRAGTNTGELFF
>.|TRBJ2-1|TRBV10-3|TRBD2
TGTGCCATCAGAGAAAGCGGGATGCCCTACAATGAGCAGTTCTTC
CAIRESGMPYNEQFF
>many|TRBJ1-2|TRBV14|.
TGTGCCAGCAGCCAGGAAAGGGACTATGGCTACACCTTC
CASSQERDYGYTF
>many|TRBJ1-2|TRBV3-1|TRBD1
TGTGCCAGCAGGACAGGGACCTATGGCTACACCTTC
CASRTGTYGYTF
>many|TRBJ2-7|TRBV20-1|TRBD2
TGCAGTGCTAGAGATCGCCTAGCGGGGATTTACGAGCAGTACTTC
CSARDRLAGIYEQYF
>.|TRBJ1-1|TRBV13|.
TGTGCCAGCAGCGTGGGACGGATGAACACTGAAGCTTTCTTT
CASSVGRMNTEAFF
>many|TRBJ2-3|TRBV24-1|TRBD2
TGTGCCACCAGTGACCCAGAGCGAGGACTAGCGGGGGGGCGCTCAGATACGCAGTATTTT
CATSDPERGLAGGRSDTQYF
>.|TRBJ2-5|TRBV7-3|TRBD2
TGTGCCAGCAGCTTAGCTAGTCTAGCGGGGGAAGGAGAGACCCAGTACTTC
CASSLASLAGEGETQYF
>.|TRBJ2-2|TRBV2|.
TGTGCCAGCACAGGCACAAACCTGCGTATGGAGCTGTTTTTT
CASTGTNLRMELFF
>once|TRBJ2-7|TRBV9|.
TGTGCCAGCAGCGCCTTCGCGCATTCCTACGAGCAGTACTTC
CASSAFAHSYEQYF
>.|TRBJ2-2|TRBV5-1|.
TGCGCCAGCAGCTTGGGGCCGGAGGGAGCGAACACCGGGGAGCTGTTTTTT
CASSLGPEGANTGELFF
>many|TRBJ1-5|TRBV28|.
TGTGCCAGCATTCGAGGGGCCGGACAGCCCCAGCATTTT
CASIRGAGQPQHF
>.|TRBJ1-1|TRBV19|.
TGTGCCAGTAGTATATCTGAGAACATGAACACTGAAGCTTTCTTT
CASSISENMNTEAFF